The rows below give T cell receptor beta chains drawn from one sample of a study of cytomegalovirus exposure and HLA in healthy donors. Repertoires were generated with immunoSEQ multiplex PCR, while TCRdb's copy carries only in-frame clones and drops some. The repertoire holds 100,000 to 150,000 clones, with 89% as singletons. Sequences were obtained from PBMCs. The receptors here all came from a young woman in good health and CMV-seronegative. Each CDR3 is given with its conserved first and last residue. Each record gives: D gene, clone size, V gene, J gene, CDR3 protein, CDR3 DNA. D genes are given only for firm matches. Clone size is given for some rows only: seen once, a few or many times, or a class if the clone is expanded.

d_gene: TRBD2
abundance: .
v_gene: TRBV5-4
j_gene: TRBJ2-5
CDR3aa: CASSTDGTSSETQYF
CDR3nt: TGTGCCAGCAGCACGGACGGGACTAGTTCAGAGACCCAGTACTTC

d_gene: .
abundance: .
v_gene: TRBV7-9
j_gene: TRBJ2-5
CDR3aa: CAGTLGAETQYF
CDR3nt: TGTGCCGGAACTTTGGGGGCGGAGACCCAGTACTTC

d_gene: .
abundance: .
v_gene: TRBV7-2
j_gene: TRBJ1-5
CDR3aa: CASSLIRVYQPQHF
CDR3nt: TGTGCCAGCAGCTTAATCAGGGTCTATCAGCCCCAGCATTTT

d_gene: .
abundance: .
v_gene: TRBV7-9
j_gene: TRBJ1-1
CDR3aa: CASSRQTGIGQKNTEAFF
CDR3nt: TGTGCCAGCAGCCGCCAAACTGGGATCGGACAGAAGAACACTGAAGCTTTCTTT

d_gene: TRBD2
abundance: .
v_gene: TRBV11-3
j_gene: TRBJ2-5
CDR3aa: CASSERLRGQETQYF
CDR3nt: TGTGCCAGCAGCGAACGGCTGCGGGGGCAAGAGACCCAGTACTTC

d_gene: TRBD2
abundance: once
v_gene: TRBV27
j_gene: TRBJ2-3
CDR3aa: CASSSIFSGENTDTQYF
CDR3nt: TGTGCCAGCAGTTCTATTTTTAGCGGGGAGAACACAGATACGCAGTATTTT

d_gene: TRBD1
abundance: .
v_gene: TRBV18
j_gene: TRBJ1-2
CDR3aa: CASSRQGTGVDYGYTF
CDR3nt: TGTGCCAGCTCACGACAGGGGACAGGGGTAGACTATGGCTACACCTTC

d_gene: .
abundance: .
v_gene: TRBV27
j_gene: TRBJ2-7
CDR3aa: CASSLSVRGSDEQYF
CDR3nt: TGTGCCAGCAGTTTATCCGTTAGAGGGAGCGACGAGCAGTACTTC

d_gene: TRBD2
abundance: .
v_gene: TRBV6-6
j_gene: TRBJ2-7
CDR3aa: CASSTLAPTITYEQYF
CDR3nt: TGTGCCAGCAGCACACTAGCGCCGACTATAACCTACGAGCAGTACTTC

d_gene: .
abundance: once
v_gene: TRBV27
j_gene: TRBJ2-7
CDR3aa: CASSPVVVGTSDYEQYF
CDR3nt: TGTGCCAGCAGTCCGGTGGTCGTCGGGACTTCTGACTACGAGCAGTACTTC

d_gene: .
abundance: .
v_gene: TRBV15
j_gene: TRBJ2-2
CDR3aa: CATSRTVPTGELFF
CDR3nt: TGTGCCACCAGCAGGACAGTACCTACCGGGGAGCTGTTTTTT

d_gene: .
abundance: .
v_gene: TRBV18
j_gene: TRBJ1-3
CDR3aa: CASSPSGPVDTIYF
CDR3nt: TGTGCCAGCTCACCGAGCGGGCCGGTAGACACCATATATTTT

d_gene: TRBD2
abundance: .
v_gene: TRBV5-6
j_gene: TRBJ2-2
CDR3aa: CASSLPYPNSGSLSGELFF
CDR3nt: TGTGCCAGCAGCTTGCCCTACCCAAATAGCGGGAGTTTATCAGGGGAGCTGTTTTTT

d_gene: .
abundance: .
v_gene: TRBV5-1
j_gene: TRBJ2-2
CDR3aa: CASMEGLGTGELFF
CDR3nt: TGCGCCAGCATGGAGGGGCTGGGCACCGGGGAGCTGTTTTTT

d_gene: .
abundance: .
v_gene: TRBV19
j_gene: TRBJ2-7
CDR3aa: CASSRPGGQTYEQYF
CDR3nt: TGTGCCAGTAGTAGACCTGGGGGACAAACCTACGAGCAGTACTTC

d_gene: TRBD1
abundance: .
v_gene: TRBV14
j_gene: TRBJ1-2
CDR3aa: CASSQVGDRELNYGYTF
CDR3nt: TGTGCCAGCAGCCAAGTGGGGGACAGAGAACTAAACTATGGCTACACCTTC

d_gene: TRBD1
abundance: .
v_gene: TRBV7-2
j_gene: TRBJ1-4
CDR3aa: CASSPDRAATNEKLFF
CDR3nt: TGTGCCAGCAGCCCGGACAGGGCAGCAACTAATGAAAAACTGTTTTTT

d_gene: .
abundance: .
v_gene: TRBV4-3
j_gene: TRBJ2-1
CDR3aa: CASSQALGSEQFF
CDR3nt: TGCGCCAGCAGCCAAGCCCTGGGCAGTGAGCAGTTCTTC

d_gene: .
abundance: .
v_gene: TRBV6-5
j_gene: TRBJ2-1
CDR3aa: CASSYPGGRGDEQFF
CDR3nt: TGTGCCAGCAGTTACCCCGGGGGGCGTGGCGATGAGCAGTTCTTC

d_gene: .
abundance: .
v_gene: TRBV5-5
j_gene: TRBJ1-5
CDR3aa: CASSLEGHPTPQHF
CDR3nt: TGTGCCAGCAGCTTGGAGGGACATCCAACTCCCCAGCATTTT

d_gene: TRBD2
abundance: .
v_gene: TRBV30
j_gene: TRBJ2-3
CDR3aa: CARGREGTSTDTQYF
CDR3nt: TGTGCCCGAGGACGGGAGGGAACTAGCACAGATACGCAGTATTTT

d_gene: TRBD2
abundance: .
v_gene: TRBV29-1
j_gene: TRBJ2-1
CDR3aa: CSVHQREIVDDEQFF
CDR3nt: TGCAGCGTTCACCAGCGGGAGATAGTTGACGATGAGCAGTTCTTC

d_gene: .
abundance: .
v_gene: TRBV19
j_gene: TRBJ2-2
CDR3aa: CASSAGATGELFF
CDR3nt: TGTGCCAGTAGTGCAGGGGCCACCGGGGAGCTGTTTTTT

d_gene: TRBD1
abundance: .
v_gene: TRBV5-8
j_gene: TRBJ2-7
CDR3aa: CASSLGDRGYEQYF
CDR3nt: TGTGCCAGCAGCTTGGGCGACAGGGGCTACGAGCAGTACTTC

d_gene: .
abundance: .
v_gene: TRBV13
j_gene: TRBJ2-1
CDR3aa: CASSLLPGLNSYNEQFF
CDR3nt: TGTGCCAGCAGCTTACTCCCTGGGCTAAACTCCTACAATGAGCAGTTCTTC

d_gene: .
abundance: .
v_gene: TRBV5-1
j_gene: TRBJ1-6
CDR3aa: CASSLADFSPLHF
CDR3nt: TGCGCCAGCAGCTTGGCCGACTTCTCACCCCTCCACTTT

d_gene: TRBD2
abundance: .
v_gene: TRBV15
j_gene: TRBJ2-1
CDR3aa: CATSRDQGLAGGRFYNEQFF
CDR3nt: TGTGCCACCAGCAGAGATCAGGGACTAGCGGGAGGGCGATTCTACAATGAGCAGTTCTTC

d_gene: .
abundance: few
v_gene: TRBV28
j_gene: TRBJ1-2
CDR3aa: CASRQTGYGYTF
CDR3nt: TGTGCCAGCAGACAAACAGGGTATGGCTACACCTTC

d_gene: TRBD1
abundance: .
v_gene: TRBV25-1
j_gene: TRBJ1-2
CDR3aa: CASGQGNGYTF
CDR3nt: TGTGCCAGCGGACAGGGAAACGGCTACACCTTC

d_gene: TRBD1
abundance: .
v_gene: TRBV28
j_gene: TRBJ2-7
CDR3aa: CASRDRGPYEQYF
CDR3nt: TGTGCCAGCAGGGACAGGGGGCCCTACGAGCAGTACTTC

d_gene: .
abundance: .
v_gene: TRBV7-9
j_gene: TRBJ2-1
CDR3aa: CASSLIRESSYNEQFF
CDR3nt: TGTGCCAGCAGCTTAATCCGGGAGAGCTCCTACAATGAGCAGTTCTTC

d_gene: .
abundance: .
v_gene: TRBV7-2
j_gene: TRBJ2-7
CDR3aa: CASSLDTSFSYEQYF
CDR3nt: TGTGCCAGCAGCTTAGACACCAGTTTCTCCTACGAGCAGTACTTC

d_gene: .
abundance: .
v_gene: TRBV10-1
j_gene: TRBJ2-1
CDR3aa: CASSVADYNEQFF
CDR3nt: TGCGCCAGCAGTGTTGCGGACTACAATGAGCAGTTCTTC

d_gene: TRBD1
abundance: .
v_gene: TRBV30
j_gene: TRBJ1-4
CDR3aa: CAWSAGTGGNEKLFF
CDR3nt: TGTGCCTGGAGTGCAGGGACAGGGGGAAATGAAAAACTGTTTTTT

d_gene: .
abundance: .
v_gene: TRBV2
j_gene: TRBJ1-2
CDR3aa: CASSEALGDGYTF
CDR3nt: TGTGCCAGCAGTGAAGCGCTCGGGGATGGCTACACCTTC

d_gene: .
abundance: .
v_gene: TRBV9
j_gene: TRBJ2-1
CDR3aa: CASSGTRGSSYNEQFF
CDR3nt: TGTGCCAGCAGCGGTACGCGTGGGAGCTCCTACAATGAGCAGTTCTTC

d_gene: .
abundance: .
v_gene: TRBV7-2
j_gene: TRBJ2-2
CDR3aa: CASSLEGRGTGELFF
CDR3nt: TGTGCCAGCAGCTTAGAAGGTCGGGGAACCGGGGAGCTGTTTTTT

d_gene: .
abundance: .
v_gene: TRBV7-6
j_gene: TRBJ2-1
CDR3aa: CASSPGEGEDNEQFF
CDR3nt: TGTGCCAGCAGCCCGGGGGAGGGGGAGGACAATGAGCAGTTCTTC

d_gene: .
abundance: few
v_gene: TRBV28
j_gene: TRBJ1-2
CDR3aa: CASSPLSHYGYTF
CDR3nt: TGTGCCAGCAGTCCTCTATCCCACTATGGCTACACCTTC

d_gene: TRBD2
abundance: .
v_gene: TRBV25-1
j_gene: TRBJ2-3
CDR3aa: CASSEYGRDTDTQYF
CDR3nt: TGTGCCAGCAGTGAATACGGGAGGGACACAGATACGCAGTATTTT

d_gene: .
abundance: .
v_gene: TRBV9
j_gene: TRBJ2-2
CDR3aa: CASSPTGTGELFF
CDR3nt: TGTGCCAGCAGCCCCACCGGGACCGGGGAGCTGTTTTTT

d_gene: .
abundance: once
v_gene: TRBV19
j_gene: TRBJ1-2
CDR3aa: CASSPRGYGYTF
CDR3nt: TGTGCCAGTAGCCCCAGGGGATATGGCTACACCTTC

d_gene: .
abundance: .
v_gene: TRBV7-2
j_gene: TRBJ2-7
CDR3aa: CASSLAAGSEQYF
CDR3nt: TGTGCCAGCAGCTTAGCGGCAGGAAGCGAGCAGTACTTC

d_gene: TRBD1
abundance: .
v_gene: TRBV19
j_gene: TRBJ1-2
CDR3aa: CASQNSVQGLAYGYTF
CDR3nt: TGTGCCAGCCAAAACTCCGTACAGGGGCTCGCCTATGGCTACACCTTC

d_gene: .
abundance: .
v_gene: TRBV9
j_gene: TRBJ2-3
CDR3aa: CASSVRSESTDTQYF
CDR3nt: TGTGCCAGCAGCGTTAGGTCGGAGAGCACAGATACGCAGTATTTT

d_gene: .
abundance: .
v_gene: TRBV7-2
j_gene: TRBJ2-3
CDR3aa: CASSLTAGTDTQYF
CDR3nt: TGTGCCAGCAGCCTCACCGCGGGCACAGATACGCAGTATTTT

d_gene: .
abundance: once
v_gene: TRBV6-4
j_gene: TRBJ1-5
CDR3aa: CASLRQKLLNQPQHF
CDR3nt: TGTGCCAGCCTCCGACAGAAATTATTGAATCAGCCCCAGCATTTT

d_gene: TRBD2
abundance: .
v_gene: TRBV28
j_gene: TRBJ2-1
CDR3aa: CASSQAGGKYNEQFF
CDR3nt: TGTGCCAGCAGTCAAGCGGGGGGAAAATACAATGAGCAGTTCTTC

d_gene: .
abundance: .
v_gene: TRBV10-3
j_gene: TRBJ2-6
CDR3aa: CASSSSGANVLTF
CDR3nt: TGTGCATCTTCTAGCTCTGGGGCCAACGTCCTGACTTTC

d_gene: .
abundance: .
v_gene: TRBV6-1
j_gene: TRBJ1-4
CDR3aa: CASSENLWSRNNEKLFF
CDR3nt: TGTGCCAGCAGTGAAAATCTATGGTCCAGGAATAATGAAAAACTGTTTTTT

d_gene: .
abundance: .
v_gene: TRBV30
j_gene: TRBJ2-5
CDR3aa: CAWDPGTGPRSQYF
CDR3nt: TGTGCCTGGGACCCCGGGACTGGTCCCAGGTCCCAGTACTTC

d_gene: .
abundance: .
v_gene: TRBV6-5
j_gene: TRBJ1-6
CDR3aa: CASSRDEGGGSPLHF
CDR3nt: TGTGCCAGCAGCCGCGACGAGGGCGGTGGCTCACCCCTCCACTTT

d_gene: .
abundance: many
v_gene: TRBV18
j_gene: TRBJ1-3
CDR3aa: CASSPRSPQGATSGNTIYF
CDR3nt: TGTGCCAGCTCACCACGCTCCCCTCAAGGGGCTACCTCTGGAAACACCATATATTTT

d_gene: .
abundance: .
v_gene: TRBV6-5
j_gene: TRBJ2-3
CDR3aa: CASSYSGRTSTDTQYF
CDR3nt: TGTGCCAGCAGTTACTCTGGGAGGACTAGCACAGATACGCAGTATTTT

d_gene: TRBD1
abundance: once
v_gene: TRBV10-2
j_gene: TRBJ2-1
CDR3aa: CASSESLQGARNEQFF
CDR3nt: TGCGCCAGCAGTGAGTCGTTGCAGGGGGCTCGCAATGAGCAGTTCTTC

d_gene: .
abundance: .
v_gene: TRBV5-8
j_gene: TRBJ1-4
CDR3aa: CASTRGPNEKLFF
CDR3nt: TGTGCCAGCACGCGGGGTCCTAATGAAAAACTGTTTTTT

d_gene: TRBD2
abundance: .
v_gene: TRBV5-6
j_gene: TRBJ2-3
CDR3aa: CASRQRGRTDTQYF
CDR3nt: TGTGCCAGCAGACAGCGGGGCCGCACAGATACGCAGTATTTT